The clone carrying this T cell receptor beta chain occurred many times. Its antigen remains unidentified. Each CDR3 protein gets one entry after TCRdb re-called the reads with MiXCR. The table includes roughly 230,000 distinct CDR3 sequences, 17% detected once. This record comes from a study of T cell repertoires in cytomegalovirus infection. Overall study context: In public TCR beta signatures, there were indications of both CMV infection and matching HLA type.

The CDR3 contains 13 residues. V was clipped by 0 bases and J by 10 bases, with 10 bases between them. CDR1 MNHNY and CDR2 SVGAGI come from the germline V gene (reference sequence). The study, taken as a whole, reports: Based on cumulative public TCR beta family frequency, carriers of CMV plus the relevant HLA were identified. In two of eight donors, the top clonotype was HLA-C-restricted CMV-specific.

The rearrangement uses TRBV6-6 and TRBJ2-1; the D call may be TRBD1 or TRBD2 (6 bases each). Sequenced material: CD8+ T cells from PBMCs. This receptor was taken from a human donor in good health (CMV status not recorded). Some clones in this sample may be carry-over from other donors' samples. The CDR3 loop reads CASSYSGGREQFF. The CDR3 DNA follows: TGTGCCAGCAGTTACTCGGGGGGCCGAGAGCAGTTCTTC.